This T cell receptor (beta chain) was found in a study of a mutant IDH1 vaccine in newly diagnosed glioma. About the study: The study started vaccination 4-6 weeks after radiotherapy alone, or with temozolomide cycles. Study outcomes and limitations: Pseudoprogression seemed unrelated to changes in top peripheral T cell clonotypes.

Worth noting for this clone: Its specificity is not known. Its ends do not fully match the called genes, so a read error is possible.

Indicated time point: week 5, during vaccination. Alongside topical imiquimod, each dose of vaccine comprised 300 ug of mutant IDH1 20-mer peptide. In germline, CDR1 is MRHNA, CDR2 SNTAGT. This CDR3 comprises 13 residues. Generated by immunoSEQ multiplex PCR, the TCRdb table keeps only in-frame clones and is missing some. The table includes about 36,000 clones, around 81% detected once. V and J are TRBV6-4 and TRBJ1-2, with D perhaps TRBD1 (5 bases). The origin of this receptor is a man over 45 with glioma. This specimen consisted of PBMCs, obtained from a glioma patient whose treatment included an IDH1 peptide vaccine. CDR3 sequence reads: CASSDGTASIVAF. The CDR3 region has the DNA TGTGCCAGCAGTGACGGGACCGCCTCTATTGTTGCCTTC.